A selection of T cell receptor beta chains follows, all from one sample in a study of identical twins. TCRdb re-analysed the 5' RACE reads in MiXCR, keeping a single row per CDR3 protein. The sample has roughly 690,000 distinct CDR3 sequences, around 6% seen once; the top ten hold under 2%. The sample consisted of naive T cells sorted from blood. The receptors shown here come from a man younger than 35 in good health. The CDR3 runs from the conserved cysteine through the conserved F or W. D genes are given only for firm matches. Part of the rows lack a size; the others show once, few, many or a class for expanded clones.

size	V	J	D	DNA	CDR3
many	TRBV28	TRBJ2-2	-	TGTGCCAGCATAGGTTTGGTCACCGGGGAGCTGTTTTTT	CASIGLVTGELFF
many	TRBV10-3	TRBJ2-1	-	TGTGCCATCAGCGACAACGGGAGACTCTACAATGAGCAGTTCTTC	CAISDNGRLYNEQFF
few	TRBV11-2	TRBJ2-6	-	TGTGCCAGCAGTAGCGGACGGCACTCTGGGGCCAACGTCCTGACTTTC	CASSSGRHSGANVLTF
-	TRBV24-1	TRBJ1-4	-	TGTGCCACCAGTGATTTGGTTTCAAGGGTGGATAATGAAAAACTGTTTTTT	CATSDLVSRVDNEKLFF
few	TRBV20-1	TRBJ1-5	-	TGCAGTGCCGCCGTAGGGGTTAAGAATCAGCCCCAGCATTTT	CSAAVGVKNQPQHF
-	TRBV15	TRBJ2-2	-	TGTGCCACCAGCAGAGAACCGAACACCGGGGAGCTGTTTTTT	CATSREPNTGELFF
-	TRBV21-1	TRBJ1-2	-	TGTGCCAGCAGCAAGGGGGAATTGGGCTATGGCTACACCTTC	CASSKGELGYGYTF
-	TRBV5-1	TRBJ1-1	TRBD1	TGCGCCAGCAGCTTAGGGGCAGGGGGCTCGAGCACTGAAGCTTTCTTT	CASSLGAGGSSTEAFF
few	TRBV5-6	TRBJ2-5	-	TGTGCCAGCAGCTTGGGTAGCTTGGTGGAGACCCAGTACTTC	CASSLGSLVETQYF
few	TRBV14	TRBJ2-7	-	TGTGCCAGCAGTTTGGGTCGCCCCTCCGAGCAGTACTTC	CASSLGRPSEQYF
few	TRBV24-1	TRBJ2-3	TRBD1	TGTGCCACCAGTGATCGACAGGGGCTCATAACAGATACGCAGTATTTT	CATSDRQGLITDTQYF
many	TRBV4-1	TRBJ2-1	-	TGCGCCAGCAGCCAAGTGGGGACCTACAATGAGCAGTTCTTC	CASSQVGTYNEQFF
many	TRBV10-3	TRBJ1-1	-	TGTGCCATCAGTGATTGGAGCAGGGGCACTGAAGCTTTCTTT	CAISDWSRGTEAFF
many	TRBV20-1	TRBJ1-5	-	TGCAGTGCTAGTTCCAGACATAGCAATCAGCCCCAGCATTTT	CSASSRHSNQPQHF
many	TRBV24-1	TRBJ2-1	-	TGTGCCACCAGTGATTTCAAAAGGACGACAGGACTTTACAATGAGCAGTTCTTC	CATSDFKRTTGLYNEQFF
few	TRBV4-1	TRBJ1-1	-	TGCGCCAGCAGCCAAAGCCCCACTGAAGCTTTCTTT	CASSQSPTEAFF
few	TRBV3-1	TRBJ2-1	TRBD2	TGTGCCAGCAGCCAGACCACATCCGGGACTAGATCGTATGAGCAGTTCTTC	CASSQTTSGTRSYEQFF
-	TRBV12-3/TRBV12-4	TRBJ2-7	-	TGTGCCAGCAGAAAGGGGGGGGCGTGGGGCCCCGAGGGATACGAGCAGTACTTC	CASRKGGAWGPEGYEQYF
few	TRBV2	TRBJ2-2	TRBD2	TGTGCCAGCATGCGGGAGGGAGGTGGGGAGCTGTTTTTT	CASMREGGGELFF
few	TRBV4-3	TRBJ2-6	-	TGCGCCAGCAGCCAAGCGAACAGGGTGTCGGGGGCCAACGTCCTGACTTTC	CASSQANRVSGANVLTF
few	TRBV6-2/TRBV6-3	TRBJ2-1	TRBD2	TGTGCCAGCAGTTCACGGTCTAGCGGGCAGGATGAGCAGTTCTTC	CASSSRSSGQDEQFF
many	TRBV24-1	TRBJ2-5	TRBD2	TGTGCCACCAGTGATTTGTCTGCTAGCGGGCAAGAGACCCAGTACTTC	CATSDLSASGQETQYF
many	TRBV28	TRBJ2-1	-	TGTGCCAGCAGTTCCGTGGGGACGGGAGTACACAATGAGCAGTTCTTC	CASSSVGTGVHNEQFF
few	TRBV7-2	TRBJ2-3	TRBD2	TGTGCCAGCAGCTCGGCCAAGCGGGGAGGCACAGATACGCAGTATTTT	CASSSAKRGGTDTQYF
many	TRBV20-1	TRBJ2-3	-	TGCAGTGCTAGAGGGGGGGCTCCAGGGGATACGCAGTATTTT	CSARGGAPGDTQYF
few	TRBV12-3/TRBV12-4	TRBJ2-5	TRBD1	TGTGCCAGCAGTCCCACGACAGGGGAAGGGACCCAGTACTTC	CASSPTTGEGTQYF
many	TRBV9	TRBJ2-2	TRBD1	TGTGCCAGCAGCGCGACCCCACCTGGACAGGCCGGGGAGCTGTTTTTT	CASSATPPGQAGELFF
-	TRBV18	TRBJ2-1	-	TGTGCCAGCTCACCTGCCCTAGATTACAATGAGCAGTTCTTC	CASSPALDYNEQFF